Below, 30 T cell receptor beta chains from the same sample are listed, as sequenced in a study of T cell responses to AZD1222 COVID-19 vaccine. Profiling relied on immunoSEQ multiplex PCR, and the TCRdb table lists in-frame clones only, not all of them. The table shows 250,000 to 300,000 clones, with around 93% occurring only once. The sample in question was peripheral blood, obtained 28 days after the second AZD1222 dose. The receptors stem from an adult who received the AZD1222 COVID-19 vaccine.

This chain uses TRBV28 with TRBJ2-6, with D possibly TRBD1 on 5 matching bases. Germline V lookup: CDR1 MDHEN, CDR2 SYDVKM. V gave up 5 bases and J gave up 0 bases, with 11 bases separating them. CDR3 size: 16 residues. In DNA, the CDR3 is TGTGCCAGCAGTCCCCTACAGGACTCTGGGGCCAACGTCCTGACTTTC. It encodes CASSPLQDSGANVLTF.

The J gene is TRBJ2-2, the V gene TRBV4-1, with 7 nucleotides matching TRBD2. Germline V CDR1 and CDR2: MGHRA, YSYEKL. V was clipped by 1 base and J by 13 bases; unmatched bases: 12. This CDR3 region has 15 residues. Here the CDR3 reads CASSQVAGQPQGLFF. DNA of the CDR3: TGCGCCAGCAGCCAAGTAGCGGGCCAACCCCAGGGGCTGTTTTTT.

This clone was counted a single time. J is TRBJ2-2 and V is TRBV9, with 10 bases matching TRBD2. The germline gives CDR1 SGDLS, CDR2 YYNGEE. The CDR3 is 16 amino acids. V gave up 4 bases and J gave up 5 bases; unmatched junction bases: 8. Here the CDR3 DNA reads TGTGCCAGCAGCACAGCGGGAGGGCCGAGGACCGGGGAGCTGTTTTTT. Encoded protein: CASSTAGGPRTGELFF.

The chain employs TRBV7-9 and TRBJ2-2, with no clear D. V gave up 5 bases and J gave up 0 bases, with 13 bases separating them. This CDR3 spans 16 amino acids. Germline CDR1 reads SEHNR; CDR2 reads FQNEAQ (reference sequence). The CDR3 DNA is TGTGCCAGCAGCCCTGGATCACCTGCGAACACCGGGGAGCTGTTTTTT. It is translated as CASSPGSPANTGELFF.

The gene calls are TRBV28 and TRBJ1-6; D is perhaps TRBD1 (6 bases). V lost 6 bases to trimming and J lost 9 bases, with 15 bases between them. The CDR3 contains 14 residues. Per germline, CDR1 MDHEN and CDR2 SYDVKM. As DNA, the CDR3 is TGTGCCAGCAGCCCTCGGGGGGCTATTTCACCCCTCCACTTT. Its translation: CASSPRGAISPLHF.

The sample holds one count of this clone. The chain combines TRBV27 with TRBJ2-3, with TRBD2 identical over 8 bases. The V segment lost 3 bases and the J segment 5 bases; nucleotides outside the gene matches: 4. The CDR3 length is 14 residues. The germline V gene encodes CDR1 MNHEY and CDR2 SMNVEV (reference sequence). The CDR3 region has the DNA TGTGCCAGCAGTTTGGGACTAGGGGTAGATACGCAGTATTTT. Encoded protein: CASSLGLGVDTQYF.

The CDR3 spells CASSLEGTSSYNEQFF. The CDR3 DNA sequence: TGTGCCAGCAGCTTAGAGGGGACAAGCTCCTACAATGAGCAGTTCTTC. The chain recombines TRBV11-2 with TRBJ2-1, with a weak D call TRBD1 (6 bases). There are 16 residues in the CDR3. Between the trimmed V and J ends, which lost 0 bases and 0 bases, there was a span of 9 bases. Germline lookup yields CDR1 SGHAT and CDR2 FQNNGV.

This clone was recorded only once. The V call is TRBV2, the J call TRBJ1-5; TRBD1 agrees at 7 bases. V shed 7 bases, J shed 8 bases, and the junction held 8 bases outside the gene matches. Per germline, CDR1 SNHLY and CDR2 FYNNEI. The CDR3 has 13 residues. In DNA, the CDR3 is TGTGCCAGCATCAGGGGGGAAGGGAAGCCCCAGCATTTT. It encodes CASIRGEGKPQHF.

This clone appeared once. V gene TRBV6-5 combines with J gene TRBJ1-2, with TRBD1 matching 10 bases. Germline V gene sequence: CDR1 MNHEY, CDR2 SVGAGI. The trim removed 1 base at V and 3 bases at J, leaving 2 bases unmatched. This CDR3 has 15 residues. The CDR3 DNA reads TGTGCCAGCAGTTACTTCGGGACAGGGGACTATGGCTACACCTTC. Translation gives CASSYFGTGDYGYTF.

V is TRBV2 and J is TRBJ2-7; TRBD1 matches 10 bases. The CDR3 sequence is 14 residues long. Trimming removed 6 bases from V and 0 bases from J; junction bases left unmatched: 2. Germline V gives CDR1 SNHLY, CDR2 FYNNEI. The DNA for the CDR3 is TGTGCCAGCAGATGGACAGGGGGCTCCTACGAGCAGTACTTC. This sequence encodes CASRWTGGSYEQYF.

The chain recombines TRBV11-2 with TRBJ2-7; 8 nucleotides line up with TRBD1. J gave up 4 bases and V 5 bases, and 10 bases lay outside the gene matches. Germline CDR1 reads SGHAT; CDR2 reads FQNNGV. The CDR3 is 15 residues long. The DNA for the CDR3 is TGTGCCAGCAGCAACCGAGGGACAGGAATTTACGAGCAGTACTTC. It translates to CASSNRGTGIYEQYF.

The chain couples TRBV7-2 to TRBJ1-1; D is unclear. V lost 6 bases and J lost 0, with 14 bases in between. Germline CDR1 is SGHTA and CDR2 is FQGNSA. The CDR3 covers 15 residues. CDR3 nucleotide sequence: TGTGCCAGCAGGTACAGCATTCTCATGAACACTGAAGCTTTCTTT. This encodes CASRYSILMNTEAFF. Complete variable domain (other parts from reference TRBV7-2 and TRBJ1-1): GAGVSQSPSNKVTEKGKDVELRCDPISGHTALYWYRQSLGQGLEFLIYFQGNSAPDKSGLPSDRFSAERTGGSVSTLTIQRTQQEDSAVYLCASRYSILMNTEAFFGQGTRLTVV.

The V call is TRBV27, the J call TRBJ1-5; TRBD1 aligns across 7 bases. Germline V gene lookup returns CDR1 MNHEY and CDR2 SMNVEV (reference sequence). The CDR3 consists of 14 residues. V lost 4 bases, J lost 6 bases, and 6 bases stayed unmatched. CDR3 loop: CASSSGTVSQPQHF. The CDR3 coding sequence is TGTGCCAGCAGTTCGGGGACAGTTAGTCAGCCCCAGCATTTT.

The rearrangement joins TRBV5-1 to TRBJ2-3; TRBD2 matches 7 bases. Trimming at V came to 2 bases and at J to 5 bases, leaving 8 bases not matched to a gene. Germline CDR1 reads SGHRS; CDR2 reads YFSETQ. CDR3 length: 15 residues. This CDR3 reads CASSLSAGVQDTQYF. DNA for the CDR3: TGCGCCAGCAGCTTATCGGCGGGGGTTCAAGATACGCAGTATTTT.

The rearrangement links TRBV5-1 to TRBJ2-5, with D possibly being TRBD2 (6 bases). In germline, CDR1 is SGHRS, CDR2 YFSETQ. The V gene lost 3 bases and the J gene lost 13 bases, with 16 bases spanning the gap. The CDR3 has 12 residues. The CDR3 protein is CASSSGGRIWYF. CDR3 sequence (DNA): TGCGCCAGCAGCTCCGGGGGACGTATTTGGTACTTC.

Here the CDR3 DNA reads TGTGCCAGCTCACCAGTGACAGGTCGAGGAGCTTTCTTT. Translated: CASSPVTGRGAFF. The chain couples TRBV18 to TRBJ1-1, with a possible D match to TRBD1 (6 bases). The germline gives CDR1 KGHSH, CDR2 LQKENI. CDR3 length: 13 amino acids. The V end was cut by 2 bases, the J end by 10 bases, with 14 bases between. Full variable domain (remainder filled in from reference TRBV18 and TRBJ1-1): NAGVMQNPRHLVRRRGQEARLRCSPMKGHSHVYWYRQLPEEGLKFMVYLQKENIIDESGMPKERFSAEFPKEGPSILRIQQVVRGDSAAYFCASSPVTGRGAFFGQGTRLTVV.

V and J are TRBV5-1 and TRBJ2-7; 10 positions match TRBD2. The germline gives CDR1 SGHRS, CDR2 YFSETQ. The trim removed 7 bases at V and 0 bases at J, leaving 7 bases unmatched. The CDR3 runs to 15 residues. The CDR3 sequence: CASSPGTSASYEQYF. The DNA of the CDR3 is TGCGCCAGCTCTCCCGGGACTAGCGCCTCCTACGAGCAGTACTTC.

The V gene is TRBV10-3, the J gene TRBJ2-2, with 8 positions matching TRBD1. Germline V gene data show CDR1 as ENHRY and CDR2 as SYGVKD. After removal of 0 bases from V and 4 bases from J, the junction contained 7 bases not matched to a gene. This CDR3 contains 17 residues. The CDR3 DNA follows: TGTGCCATCAGTGAGTCGGCAGGGGGCGACGGCACCGGGGAGCTGTTTTTT. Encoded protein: CAISESAGGDGTGELFF.

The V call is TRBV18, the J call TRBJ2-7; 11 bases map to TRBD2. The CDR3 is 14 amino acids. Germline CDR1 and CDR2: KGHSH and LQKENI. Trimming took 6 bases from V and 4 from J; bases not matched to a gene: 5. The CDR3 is CASSPSGRSYEQYF. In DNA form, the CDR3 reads TGTGCCAGCTCCCCTAGCGGGAGGTCGTACGAGCAGTACTTC.

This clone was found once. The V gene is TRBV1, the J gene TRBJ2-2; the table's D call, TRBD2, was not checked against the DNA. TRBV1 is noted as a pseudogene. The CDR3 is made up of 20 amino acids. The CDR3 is CTSSQNEGGPSGGPTGELFF. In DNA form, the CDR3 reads TGCACCAGCAGCCAGAACGAAGGAGGGCCAAGCGGGGGGCCCACCGGGGAGCTGTTTTTT.

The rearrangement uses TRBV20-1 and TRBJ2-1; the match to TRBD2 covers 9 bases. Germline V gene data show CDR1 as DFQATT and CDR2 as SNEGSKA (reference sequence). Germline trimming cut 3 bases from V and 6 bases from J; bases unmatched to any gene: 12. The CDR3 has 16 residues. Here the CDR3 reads CSASIPSGVLGNEQFF. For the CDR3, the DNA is TGCAGTGCTAGTATACCTAGCGGGGTCCTTGGCAATGAGCAGTTCTTC.

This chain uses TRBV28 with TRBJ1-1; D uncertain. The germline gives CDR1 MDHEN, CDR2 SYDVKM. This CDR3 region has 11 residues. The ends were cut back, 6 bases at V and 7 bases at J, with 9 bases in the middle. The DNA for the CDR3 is TGTGCCAGCAGGTATAGGGTTGAAGCTTTCTTT. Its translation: CASRYRVEAFF.

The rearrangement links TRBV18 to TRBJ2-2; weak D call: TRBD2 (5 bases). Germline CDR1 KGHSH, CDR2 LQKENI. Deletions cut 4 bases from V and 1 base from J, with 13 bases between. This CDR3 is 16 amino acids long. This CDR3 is CASSRTAGLNTGELFF. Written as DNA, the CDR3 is TGTGCCAGCTCACGCACTGCGGGCCTGAACACCGGGGAGCTGTTTTTT. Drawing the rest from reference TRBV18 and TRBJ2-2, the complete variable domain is NAGVMQNPRHLVRRRGQEARLRCSPMKGHSHVYWYRQLPEEGLKFMVYLQKENIIDESGMPKERFSAEFPKEGPSILRIQQVVRGDSAAYFCASSRTAGLNTGELFFGEGSRLTVL.

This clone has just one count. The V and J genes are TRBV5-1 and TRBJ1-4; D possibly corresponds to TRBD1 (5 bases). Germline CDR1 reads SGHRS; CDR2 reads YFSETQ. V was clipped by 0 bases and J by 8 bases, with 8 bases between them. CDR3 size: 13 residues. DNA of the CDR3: TGCGCCAGCAGCTTGGGAAAGGGGGAAAAACTGTTTTTT. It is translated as CASSLGKGEKLFF.

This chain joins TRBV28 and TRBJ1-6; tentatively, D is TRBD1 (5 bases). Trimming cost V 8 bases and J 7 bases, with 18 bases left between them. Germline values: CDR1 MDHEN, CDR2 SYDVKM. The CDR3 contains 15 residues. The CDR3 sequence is CASRPLGAANSPLHF. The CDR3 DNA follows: TGTGCCAGCCGGCCCCTAGGGGCAGCAAATTCACCCCTCCACTTT.

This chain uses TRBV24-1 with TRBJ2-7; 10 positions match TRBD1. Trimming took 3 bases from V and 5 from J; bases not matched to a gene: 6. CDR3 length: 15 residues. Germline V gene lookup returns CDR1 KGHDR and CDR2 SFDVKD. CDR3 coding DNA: TGTGCCACCAGTGATCCCGGGACAGGGGATAACGAGCAGTACTTC. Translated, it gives CATSDPGTGDNEQYF.

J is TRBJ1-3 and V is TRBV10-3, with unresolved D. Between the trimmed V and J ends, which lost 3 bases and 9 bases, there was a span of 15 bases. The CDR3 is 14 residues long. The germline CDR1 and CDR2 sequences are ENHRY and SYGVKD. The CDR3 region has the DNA TGTGCCATCAGTGAAAATCCTCTTGAGGGCACCATATATTTT. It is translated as CAISENPLEGTIYF.

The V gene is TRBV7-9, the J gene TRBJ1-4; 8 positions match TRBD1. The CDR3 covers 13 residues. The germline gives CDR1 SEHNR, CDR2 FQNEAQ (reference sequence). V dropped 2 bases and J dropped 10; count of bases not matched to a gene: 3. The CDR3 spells CASSLSQGGKLFF. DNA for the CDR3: TGTGCCAGCAGCTTATCACAGGGGGGAAAACTGTTTTTT.

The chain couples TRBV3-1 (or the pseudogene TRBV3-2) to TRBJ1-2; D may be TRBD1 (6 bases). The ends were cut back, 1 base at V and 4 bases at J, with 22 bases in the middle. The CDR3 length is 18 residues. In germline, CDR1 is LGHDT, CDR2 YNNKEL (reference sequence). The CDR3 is CASSQGPRGSLLGYGYTF. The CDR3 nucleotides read TGTGCCAGCAGCCAAGGCCCTAGGGGGTCCCTCCTAGGCTATGGCTACACCTTC.

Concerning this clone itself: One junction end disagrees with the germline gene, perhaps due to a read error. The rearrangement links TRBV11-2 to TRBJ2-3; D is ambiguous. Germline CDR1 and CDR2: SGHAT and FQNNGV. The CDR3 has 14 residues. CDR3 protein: CASSLRTAPDRQYF. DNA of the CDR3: TGTGCCAGCAGCTTAAGGACGGCGCCCGATAGGCAGTATTTT.